This TCR beta chain was sequenced for a study of CD8 T cells in Susac syndrome. Study overall: Patients with Susac syndrome had blood drawn and were at that point therapy-naive, on corticosteroids, or on intravenous immunoglobulin alone.

Reverse transcription of roughly 0.5 to 1 ug RNA was performed with random hexamers. Amplification of TCR beta CDR3 across 54 Vbeta and 13 Jbeta was performed with immunoSEQ multiplex PCR. TCRdb re-called the immunoSEQ multiplex PCR reads with MiXCR, one entry per CDR3 protein. This sample carries fewer than 90,000 distinct CDR3 sequences, 94% of them seen once, and the ten largest clones take approximately 0.9%. Points from the study as a whole: CD8+ clonal expansion in Susac peaked in TEMRA cells and active patients.

High-throughput TCR beta sequencing covered peripheral CD8+ and CD4+ T cells. The table lists this clonotype with a count of one. Its matching antigen is unknown. The germline V gene has CDR1 SQVTM and CDR2 ANQGSEA. V lost 4 bases, J lost 4 bases, and 19 bases lay in between. This CDR3 is 15 amino acids long. This TCR was sampled from a human donor with Susac syndrome. This chain connects TRBV29-1 to TRBJ1-2; weak D call: TRBD1 (5 bases). Sample: CD8+ T cells from PBMCs. This CDR3 reads CSVGWRGRLGYGYTF. CDR3 DNA sequence: TGCAGCGTTGGGTGGAGGGGACGACTTGGCTATGGCTACACCTTC.